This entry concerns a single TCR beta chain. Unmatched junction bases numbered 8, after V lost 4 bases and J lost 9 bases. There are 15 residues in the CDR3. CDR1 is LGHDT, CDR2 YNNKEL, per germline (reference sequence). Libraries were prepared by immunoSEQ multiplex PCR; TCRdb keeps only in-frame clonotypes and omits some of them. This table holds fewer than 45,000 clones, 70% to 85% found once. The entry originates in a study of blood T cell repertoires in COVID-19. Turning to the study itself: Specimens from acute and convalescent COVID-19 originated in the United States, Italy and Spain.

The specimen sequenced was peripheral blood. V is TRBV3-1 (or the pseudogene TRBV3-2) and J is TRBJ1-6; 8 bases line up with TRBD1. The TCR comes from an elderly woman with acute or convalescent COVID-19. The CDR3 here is CASSRSTGEGSPLHF. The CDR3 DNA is TGTGCCAGCAGCCGGTCGACAGGGGAGGGTTCACCCCTCCACTTT.